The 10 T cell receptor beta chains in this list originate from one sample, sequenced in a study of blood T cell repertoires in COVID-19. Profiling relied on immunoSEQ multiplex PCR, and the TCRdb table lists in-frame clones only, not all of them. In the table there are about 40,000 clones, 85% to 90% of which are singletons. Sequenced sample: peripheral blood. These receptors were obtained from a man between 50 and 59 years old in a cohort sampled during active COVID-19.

CDR3 nucleotide sequence: TGTGCCAGCAGCGTAGCGACTACAGATACGCAGTATTTT. Translating it yields CASSVATTDTQYF. The chain recombines TRBV9 with TRBJ2-3; D gene ambiguous. The V end was cut by 0 bases, the J end by 3 bases, with 5 bases between. The germline V gene has CDR1 SGDLS and CDR2 YYNGEE. The CDR3 has 13 residues.

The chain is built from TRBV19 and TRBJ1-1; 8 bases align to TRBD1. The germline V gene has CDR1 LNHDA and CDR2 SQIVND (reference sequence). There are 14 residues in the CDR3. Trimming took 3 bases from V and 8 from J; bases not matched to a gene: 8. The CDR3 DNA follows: TGTGCCAGTAGTATTGGACAGGGCGCGACGGAAGCTTTCTTT. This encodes CASSIGQGATEAFF.

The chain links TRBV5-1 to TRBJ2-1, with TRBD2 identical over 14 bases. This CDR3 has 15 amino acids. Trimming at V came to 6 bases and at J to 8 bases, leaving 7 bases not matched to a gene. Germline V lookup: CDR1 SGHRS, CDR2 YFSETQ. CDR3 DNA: TGCGCCAGCATCCAGGGACTAGCGGGAGAGTATGAGCAGTTCTTC. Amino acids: CASIQGLAGEYEQFF.

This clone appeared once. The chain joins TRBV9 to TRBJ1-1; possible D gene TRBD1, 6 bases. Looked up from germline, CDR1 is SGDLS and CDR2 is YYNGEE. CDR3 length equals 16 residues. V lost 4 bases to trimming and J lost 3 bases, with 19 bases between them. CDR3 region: CASSPWGRGTDTEAFF. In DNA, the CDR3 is TGTGCCAGCAGCCCCTGGGGCAGGGGAACTGACACTGAAGCTTTCTTT.

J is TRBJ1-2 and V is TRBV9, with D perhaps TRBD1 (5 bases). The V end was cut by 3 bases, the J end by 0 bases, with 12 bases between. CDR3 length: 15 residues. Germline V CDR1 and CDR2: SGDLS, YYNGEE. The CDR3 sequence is CASSAWGETNYGYTF. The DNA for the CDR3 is TGTGCCAGCAGCGCCTGGGGGGAAACTAACTATGGCTACACCTTC. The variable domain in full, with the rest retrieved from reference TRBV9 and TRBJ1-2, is DSGVTQTPKHLITATGQRVTLRCSPRSGDLSVYWYQQSLDQGLQFLIQYYNGEERAKGNILERFSAQQFPDLHSELNLSSLELGDSALYFCASSAWGETNYGYTFGSGTRLTVV.

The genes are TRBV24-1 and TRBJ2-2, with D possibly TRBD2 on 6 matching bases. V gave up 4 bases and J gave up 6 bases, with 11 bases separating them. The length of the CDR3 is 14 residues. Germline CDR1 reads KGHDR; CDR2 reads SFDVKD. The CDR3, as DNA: TGTGCCACCAGTGAAAGGAGGGTACCCGGGGAGCTGTTTTTT. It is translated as CATSERRVPGELFF.

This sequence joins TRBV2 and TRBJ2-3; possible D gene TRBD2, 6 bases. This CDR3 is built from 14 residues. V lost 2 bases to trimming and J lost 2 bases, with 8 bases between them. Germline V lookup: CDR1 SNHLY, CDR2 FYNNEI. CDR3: CASSEWDFTDTQYF. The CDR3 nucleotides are TGTGCCAGCAGTGAATGGGACTTCACAGATACGCAGTATTTT.

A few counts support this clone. The CDR3 protein is CATYSGRVTDTQYF. In nucleotides, the CDR3 is TGTGCCACCTATAGCGGGAGGGTCACAGATACGCAGTATTTT. V is TRBV24-1 and J is TRBJ2-3, with 11 bases aligning to TRBD2. The CDR3 has 14 residues. From germline, CDR1 is KGHDR and CDR2 SFDVKD. Unmatched junction bases numbered 3, after V lost 9 bases and J lost 2 bases.

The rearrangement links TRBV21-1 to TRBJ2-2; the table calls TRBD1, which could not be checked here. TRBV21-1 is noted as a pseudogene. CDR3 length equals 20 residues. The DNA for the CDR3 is TGTGCCAGCAGCACGCGACGGTGTATTCGAGGGGGACCGAACACCGGGGAGCTGTTTTTT. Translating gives CASSTRRCIRGGPNTGELFF.

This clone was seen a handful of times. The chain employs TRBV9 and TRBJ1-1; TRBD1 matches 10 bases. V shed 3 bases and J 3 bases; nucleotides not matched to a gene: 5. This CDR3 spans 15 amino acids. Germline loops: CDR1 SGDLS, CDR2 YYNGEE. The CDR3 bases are TGTGCCAGCAGCGCCCGACAGGGGGCGGACACTGAAGCTTTCTTT. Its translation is CASSARQGADTEAFF. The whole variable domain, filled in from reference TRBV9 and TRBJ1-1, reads DSGVTQTPKHLITATGQRVTLRCSPRSGDLSVYWYQQSLDQGLQFLIQYYNGEERAKGNILERFSAQQFPDLHSELNLSSLELGDSALYFCASSARQGADTEAFFGQGTRLTVV.